This T cell receptor beta chain was captured in a study of identical twins. General study findings and limits: Rather than following the same donors, the conclusions depended on cross-sectional statistical analysis.

A remark on this clonotype: The antigen is undetermined.

Template switching (which added a universal primer site) was used, and cDNA carried unique molecular identifiers. TCRdb independently ran MiXCR on the 5' RACE reads; one entry per CDR3 protein. The data show 200,000 to 300,000 distinct CDR3 sequences, approximately 10% seen once. CDR1 DFQATT and CDR2 SNEGSKA come from the germline V gene (reference sequence). CDR3 size: 13 residues. V lost 5 bases and J lost 5, with 13 bases in between. The V call is TRBV20-1, the J call TRBJ1-5, with TRBD1 as a possible D gene (5 bases). Source material: memory T cells sorted from blood. This TCR was sampled from a man aged 45-65 years in good health. DNA for the CDR3: TGCAGTGCTGCGGGGGTATTCGATCAGCCCCAGCATTTT. This sequence encodes CSAAGVFDQPQHF.